This T cell receptor (beta chain) was found in a study of regulatory T cells in long-lasting Graves disease. The time point denotes: newly diagnosed GD, antithyroid drugs for less than 3 months. Extracted RNA from PBMCs served as the source of the TCR library. An endocrinology department in Xi'an, China, supplied the patients. CDR3 length: 12 amino acids. CDR1 and CDR2 (germline): SEHNR, FQNEAQ (reference sequence). Trimming left V 8 bases short and J 3 bases short, with 7 bases between. Through Arm-PCR of CDR3 regions and iRepertoire HTBI primers, TCR beta libraries were built. One entry per CDR3 protein results from TCRdb running MiXCR on the multiplex PCR reads. The data show 500,000 or so distinct CDR3 sequences, 14% seen once. A note on this clonotype: The target antigen is unknown.

Study-wide points: Newly diagnosed disease favored TRBV20-1 and TRBJ2-1 over persistent disease.

The sample also formed part of further work on T cells in Graves' hyperthyroidism and ophthalmopathy. From that paper: Each diagnosis drew on symptoms, thyroxine, TRAb, thyroid ultrasound and orbital computed tomography findings. A model of 13 V-J features distinguished ophthalmopathy from stable hyperthyroidism.

This TCR derives from a woman between 50 and 59 years old with Graves disease. Source: peripheral blood mononuclear cells (PBMCs), taken at new diagnosis, from a patient treated with antithyroid drugs. This chain joins TRBV7-9 and TRBJ2-2; D is undetermined. DNA for the CDR3: TGTGCCAGCCATCGGGACACCGGGGAGCTGTTTTTT. Protein: CASHRDTGELFF.